A single sample is the source of the 16 T cell receptor beta chains below, sequenced in a study of blood T cell repertoires in COVID-19. Sequenced by immunoSEQ multiplex PCR; TCRdb stores in-frame clones only, minus some. The sample contains 60,000 to 70,000 clones, 76% of which appear only once. The sample was peripheral blood. Every receptor here comes from an elderly woman with acute or convalescent COVID-19.

In its sample, this clone was seen a few times. The rearrangement joins TRBV11-3 to TRBJ2-5; 11 nucleotides align to TRBD1. This CDR3 region has 15 residues. J gave up 5 bases and V 5 bases, and 7 bases lay outside the gene matches. Looked up from germline, CDR1 is SGHNT and CDR2 is YENEEA. The CDR3 is CASSEGQGAGETQYF. The CDR3 coding sequence is TGTGCCAGCAGCGAAGGACAGGGGGCTGGGGAGACCCAGTACTTC.

V is TRBV27 and J is TRBJ2-5; the match to TRBD2 covers 7 bases. The CDR3 loop spans 14 amino acids. J lost 7 bases, V lost 6 bases, and 11 bases had no gene match. The germline V gene has CDR1 MNHEY and CDR2 SMNVEV (reference sequence). The CDR3 nucleotides read TGTGCCAGCAGATTTGCTAGCGGTGACACGACCCAGTACTTC. Translating it yields CASRFASGDTTQYF.

The J gene is TRBJ2-1, the V gene TRBV2, with D possibly TRBD1 on 6 matching bases. The germline gives CDR1 SNHLY, CDR2 FYNNEI. V lost 1 base, J lost 3 bases, and 19 bases lay in between. The CDR3 consists of 18 residues. The chain's CDR3 is CASSEEEGDPVYYNEQFF. In DNA form, the CDR3 reads TGTGCCAGCAGTGAAGAAGAGGGGGACCCAGTCTACTACAATGAGCAGTTCTTC. Full variable domain (remainder filled in from reference TRBV2 and TRBJ2-1): EPEVTQTPSHQVTQMGQEVILRCVPISNHLYFYWYRQILGQKVEFLVSFYNNEISEKSEIFDDQFSVERPDGSNFTLKIRSTKLEDSAMYFCASSEEEGDPVYYNEQFFGPGTRLTVL.

V is TRBV11-3 and J is TRBJ2-1; TRBD1 matches at 10 bases. This CDR3 has 17 amino acids. V lost 4 bases and J lost 0; bases outside the gene matches: 6. The V gene's germline CDR1 is SGHNT and CDR2 YENEEA. The CDR3 reads CASSSRGQGSSYNEQFF. DNA for the CDR3: TGTGCCAGCAGCTCAAGGGGACAGGGGAGCTCCTACAATGAGCAGTTCTTC.

The genes are TRBV4-2 and TRBJ2-7; 8 bases fit TRBD2. Germline V CDR1 and CDR2: LGHNA, YNFKEQ. This CDR3 region has 15 residues. Losses at the gene ends were 3 bases for V and 0 bases for J; bases not matched to a gene: 4. CDR3 amino acids: CASSHSGKSSYEQYF. CDR3 DNA sequence: TGTGCCAGCAGCCATAGCGGGAAGAGCTCCTACGAGCAGTACTTC.

V usage is TRBV5-4 and J usage is TRBJ2-7; TRBD2 might be the D (7 bases). CDR1 is SGHNT, CDR2 YYREEE, per germline (reference sequence). The CDR3 loop spans 14 amino acids. V was pared by 1 base and J by 5 bases, with 13 bases between. CDR3 sequence (DNA): TGTGCCAGCAGCTTGAGGGGGAGGGCCGACGAGCAGTACTTC. This encodes CASSLRGRADEQYF.

This chain uses TRBV2 with TRBJ1-6, with 9 bases fitting TRBD1. This CDR3 region has 16 residues. CDR1 SNHLY and CDR2 FYNNEI come from the germline V gene. Trimming cost V 6 bases and J 0 bases; bases outside gene matches: 3. The DNA for the CDR3 is TGTGCCAGCAGGGGGACAGGGCCCTCCTATAATTCACCCCTCCACTTT. This sequence encodes CASRGTGPSYNSPLHF.

V gene TRBV5-1 combines with J gene TRBJ1-5; unclear D gene. V was cut by 4 bases and J by 2 bases, with 13 bases left in between. Germline V gene sequence: CDR1 SGHRS, CDR2 YFSETQ. This CDR3 spans 15 amino acids. In nucleotides, the CDR3 is TGCGCCAGCAGCCTCTCGGCTGGGCGCAATCAGCCCCAGCATTTT. Encoded protein: CASSLSAGRNQPQHF. Supplemented by reference TRBV5-1 and TRBJ1-5, the full variable domain reads KAGVTQTPRYLIKTRGQQVTLSCSPISGHRSVSWYQQTPGQGLQFLFEYFSETQRNKGNFPGRFSGRQFSNSRSEMNVSTLELGDSALYLCASSLSAGRNQPQHFGDGTRLSIL.

The V gene is TRBV30, the J gene TRBJ2-7; D is perhaps TRBD2 (6 bases). The CDR3 totals 13 residues. Germline V CDR1 and CDR2: GTSNPN, SVGIG (reference sequence). Trimming took 2 bases from V and 2 from J, leaving 10 bases between them. In DNA, the CDR3 is TGTGCCTGGAGTAGGGGACTGGCCTACGAGCAGTACTTC. Encoded protein: CAWSRGLAYEQYF.

This clone turned up a few times. The J gene is TRBJ2-1, the V gene TRBV9, with D perhaps matching TRBD2 (7 bases). This CDR3 spans 14 amino acids. Looked up from germline, CDR1 is SGDLS and CDR2 is YYNGEE. Trimming removed 4 bases from V and 9 bases from J, with 17 bases in between. The CDR3 DNA is TGTGCCAGCAGCCCATCGGGGGGCCACGGTGAGCAGTTCTTC. Translation gives CASSPSGGHGEQFF. The variable domain in full, with the rest retrieved from reference TRBV9 and TRBJ2-1, is DSGVTQTPKHLITATGQRVTLRCSPRSGDLSVYWYQQSLDQGLQFLIQYYNGEERAKGNILERFSAQQFPDLHSELNLSSLELGDSALYFCASSPSGGHGEQFFGPGTRLTVL.

V and J are TRBV7-2 and TRBJ2-5; 7 bases agree with TRBD2. The CDR3 extends over 15 amino acids. V lost 3 bases and J lost 1; bases outside the gene matches: 5. Germline V gene sequence: CDR1 SGHTA, CDR2 FQGNSA. This CDR3 reads CASSFVGGIQETQYF. As DNA, the CDR3 is TGTGCCAGCAGCTTTGTGGGAGGGATCCAAGAGACCCAGTACTTC.

The chain is built from TRBV7-9 and TRBJ1-1; no reliable D call. V was clipped by 3 bases and J by 3 bases, with 8 bases between them. This CDR3 is 13 amino acids long. Germline V gene lookup returns CDR1 SEHNR and CDR2 FQNEAQ (reference sequence). In nucleotides, the CDR3 is TGTGCCAGCAGCTTGGGCTCCGACACTGAAGCTTTCTTT. This translates into CASSLGSDTEAFF.

The table lists this clone with a few counts. CDR3 in amino acids: CASGVGTTYNEQFF. CDR3 sequence (DNA): TGTGCCAGCGGGGTGGGGACAACCTACAATGAGCAGTTCTTC. The chain uses TRBV14 and TRBJ2-1; D possibly corresponds to TRBD1 (6 bases). Germline CDR1 reads SGHDN; CDR2 reads FVKESK. This CDR3 region has 14 residues. Trimming removed 8 bases from V and 2 bases from J, with 13 bases in between.

This rearrangement joins TRBV5-1 to TRBJ2-5, with 9 bases that match TRBD2. The germline gives CDR1 SGHRS, CDR2 YFSETQ. The V gene end was trimmed by 1 base and the J gene end by 5 bases; junction bases not matched to a gene: 21. The CDR3 is 20 residues long. The CDR3 region has the DNA TGCGCCAGCAGCTTGCCTGACCTGAATAGCGGGAGTATCTTAATGGAGACCCAGTACTTC. It is translated as CASSLPDLNSGSILMETQYF. The variable domain in full, with the rest retrieved from reference TRBV5-1 and TRBJ2-5, is KAGVTQTPRYLIKTRGQQVTLSCSPISGHRSVSWYQQTPGQGLQFLFEYFSETQRNKGNFPGRFSGRQFSNSRSEMNVSTLELGDSALYLCASSLPDLNSGSILMETQYFGPGTRLLVL.

This clone was seen a handful of times. The chain recombines TRBV7-8 with TRBJ1-1; the match to TRBD1 covers 7 bases. Germline trimming cut 3 bases from V and 3 bases from J; bases unmatched to any gene: 1. The CDR3 runs 13 residues. Looked up from germline, CDR1 is SGHVS and CDR2 is FQNEAQ. This chain's CDR3 is CASSFQGDTEAFF. As DNA, the CDR3 is TGTGCCAGCAGCTTTCAGGGGGACACTGAAGCTTTCTTT.

This clone was seen more than once but under ten times. V usage is TRBV30 and J usage is TRBJ2-7; 7 bases line up with TRBD1. Looked up from germline, CDR1 is GTSNPN and CDR2 is SVGIG (reference sequence). Trimming removed 7 bases from V and 0 bases from J; junction bases left unmatched: 9. This CDR3 has 14 residues. CDR3: CAYKPGQYSYEQYF. DNA for the CDR3: TGTGCCTATAAACCGGGACAGTACTCCTACGAGCAGTACTTC.